Below are 19 T cell receptor beta chains sequenced from a single sample in a study of shared clonotypes between healthy human individuals. Sequencing was performed with immunoSEQ multiplex PCR; in TCRdb, only in-frame clones are kept and a portion is missing. The sample carries 550,000 to 850,000 clones, 55% to 75% recorded once. What was sequenced was memory CD4+ T cells sorted from blood. Subset: CD45RA-negative fraction. These receptor sequences come from a woman under 40 in good health.

J is TRBJ1-1 and V is TRBV28; the D gene is possibly TRBD1 (5 bases). The CDR3 spans 13 residues. Trimming took 5 bases from V and 10 from J, leaving 17 bases between them. From germline, CDR1 is MDHEN and CDR2 SYDVKM. The CDR3 coding sequence is TGTGCCAGCAGTCTAGACAGCTGGCAATCAGCTTTCTTT. Its protein is CASSLDSWQSAFF.

This chain connects TRBV7-6 to TRBJ2-2, with 9 bases lining up with TRBD2. The CDR3 has 15 amino acids. V shed 5 bases and J 2 bases; nucleotides not matched to a gene: 3. The germline CDR1 and CDR2 sequences are SGHVS and FNYEAQ. CDR3 in DNA: TGTGCCAGCAGCCGGACTAGCGCAAACACCGGGGAGCTGTTTTTT. It yields the protein CASSRTSANTGELFF.

The genes are TRBV6-1 and TRBJ2-7; 7 bases agree with TRBD2. Unmatched junction bases numbered 4, after V lost 2 bases and J lost 0 bases. Germline V gene data show CDR1 as MNHNS and CDR2 as SASEGT. The CDR3 is 15 amino acids. The CDR3 DNA reads as TGTGCCAGCAGTGAAAGGGCTAGCGGCTCCTACGAGCAGTACTTC. Its protein is CASSERASGSYEQYF.

The table lists this clone with a few counts. At the DNA level, this CDR3 is encoded by other sequences in the same sample as well. This rearrangement joins TRBV6-1 to TRBJ1-5; the D is unclear. The germline gives CDR1 MNHNS, CDR2 SASEGT. V was cut by 6 bases and J by 1 base, with 4 bases left in between. This CDR3 comprises 12 residues. As DNA, the CDR3 is TGTGCCAGCAGGGGGAGCAATCAGCCCCAGCATTTT. It translates to CASRGSNQPQHF.

This CDR3 reads CASSPGQGINTEAFF. CDR3 nucleotide sequence: TGCGCCAGCAGCCCGGGACAGGGGATTAACACTGAAGCTTTCTTT. The chain is built from TRBV5-1 and TRBJ1-1; 10 bases are shared with TRBD1. Germline V CDR1 and CDR2: SGHRS, YFSETQ. V dropped 4 bases and J dropped 2; count of bases not matched to a gene: 5. The CDR3 covers 15 residues. The variable domain in full, with the rest retrieved from reference TRBV5-1 and TRBJ1-1, is KAGVTQTPRYLIKTRGQQVTLSCSPISGHRSVSWYQQTPGQGLQFLFEYFSETQRNKGNFPGRFSGRQFSNSRSEMNVSTLELGDSALYLCASSPGQGINTEAFFGQGTRLTVV.

The V call is TRBV7-2, the J call TRBJ1-4, with D unresolved. Trimming left V 7 bases short and J 10 bases short, with 16 bases between. This CDR3 has 13 residues. Germline CDR1 SGHTA, CDR2 FQGNSA. CDR3 DNA: TGTGCCAGCAACTACCAACATGAGGGAAAACTGTTTTTT. It is translated as CASNYQHEGKLFF. The complete variable domain, with remaining parts taken from reference TRBV7-2 and TRBJ1-4, reads GAGVSQSPSNKVTEKGKDVELRCDPISGHTALYWYRQSLGQGLEFLIYFQGNSAPDKSGLPSDRFSAERTGGSVSTLTIQRTQQEDSAVYLCASNYQHEGKLFFGSGTQLSVL.

This clone was seen only once. The J gene is TRBJ2-7, the V gene TRBV2, with D perhaps matching TRBD2 (7 bases). The ends were cut back, 3 bases at V and 12 bases at J, with 15 bases in the middle. In germline, CDR1 is SNHLY, CDR2 FYNNEI. This CDR3 is built from 12 residues. The DNA of the CDR3 is TGTGCCAGCAGTGATAGGAGGGGGGGCTGGTACTTC. This encodes CASSDRRGGWYF.

This chain links TRBV11-3 with TRBJ2-4; D not certain. Germline lookup yields CDR1 SGHNT and CDR2 YENEEA. The CDR3 covers 14 residues. V was shortened by 1 base and J by 6 bases, with 10 bases between the two germline ends. The CDR3 here is CASSLGGVANIQYF. In DNA form, the CDR3 reads TGTGCCAGCAGCTTAGGGGGTGTGGCAAACATTCAGTACTTC.

The chain has TRBV16 and TRBJ2-1; 13 bases are shared with TRBD2. Looked up from germline, CDR1 is KGHSY and CDR2 is FQNENV. The CDR3 spans 16 residues. V dropped 5 bases and J dropped 3; count of bases not matched to a gene: 4. CDR3 sequence reads: CASSATSGGHYNEQFF. The CDR3 DNA follows: TGTGCCAGCAGCGCGACTAGCGGGGGGCACTACAATGAGCAGTTCTTC.

This clone was picked up one time. V is TRBV9 and J is TRBJ1-1; maybe TRBD1 (5 bases). V lost 0 bases to trimming and J lost 3 bases, with 15 bases between them. The CDR3 has 16 amino acids. Germline lookup yields CDR1 SGDLS and CDR2 YYNGEE. CDR3 sequence (DNA): TGTGCCAGCAGCGTAGGCGGGACGGCATCGGACACTGAAGCTTTCTTT. Amino acid sequence: CASSVGGTASDTEAFF.

The V and J genes are TRBV7-9 and TRBJ1-2; TRBD1 is a possible D gene (5 bases). The CDR3 sequence is 14 residues long. Per the germline V gene, CDR1 is SEHNR and CDR2 is FQNEAQ (reference sequence). V was trimmed by 4 bases and J by 8 bases, leaving 17 bases between them. CDR3 in amino acids: CASSYTGESQGYTF. CDR3 DNA sequence: TGTGCCAGCAGCTATACGGGGGAATCTCAGGGCTACACCTTC.

The V call is TRBV2, the J call TRBJ1-4; no clear D. CDR3 length: 12 residues. The V and J ends lost 6 bases and 6 bases respectively, with 8 bases between them. The germline CDR1 and CDR2 sequences are SNHLY and FYNNEI. CDR3 in amino acids: CASSLMDEKLFF. As DNA, the CDR3 is TGTGCCAGCAGCCTGATGGATGAAAAACTGTTTTTT. Drawing the rest from reference TRBV2 and TRBJ1-4, the complete variable domain is EPEVTQTPSHQVTQMGQEVILRCVPISNHLYFYWYRQILGQKVEFLVSFYNNEISEKSEIFDDQFSVERPDGSNFTLKIRSTKLEDSAMYFCASSLMDEKLFFGSGTQLSVL.

There are a few counts of this clone. The J gene is TRBJ1-1, the V gene TRBV28; 12 bases match TRBD1. Germline values: CDR1 MDHEN, CDR2 SYDVKM. The trim removed 5 bases at V and 4 bases at J, leaving 8 bases unmatched. The CDR3 is 16 amino acids. Written as DNA, the CDR3 is TGTGCCAGCAGTACCACTGGGACAGGGGGCGGCACTGAAGCTTTCTTT. It is translated as CASSTTGTGGGTEAFF.

This clone has a count of ten or more. This sequence joins TRBV27 and TRBJ2-5, with D maybe TRBD2 (5 bases). V was clipped by 3 bases and J by 2 bases, with 16 bases between them. The CDR3 runs to 16 residues. Germline values: CDR1 MNHEY, CDR2 SMNVEV (reference sequence). The CDR3 sequence is CASSFDYRNRQETQYF. CDR3 coding DNA: TGTGCCAGCAGTTTCGACTATCGGAACAGACAAGAGACCCAGTACTTC.

This chain links TRBV7-9 with TRBJ2-2; tentative D call: TRBD2 (5 bases). CDR1 and CDR2 (germline): SEHNR, FQNEAQ (reference sequence). The CDR3 consists of 14 residues. The V end was cut by 4 bases, the J end by 2 bases, with 8 bases between. CDR3 bases: TGTGCCAGCAGCTCCGGACTTAACACCGGGGAGCTGTTTTTT. This codes for CASSSGLNTGELFF.

The chain has TRBV18 and TRBJ1-4, with 7 bases that match TRBD1. Germline CDR1 and CDR2: KGHSH and LQKENI. V trimming: 8 bases; J trimming: 7 bases; junction bases outside the gene matches: 7. This CDR3 contains 13 residues. The CDR3 protein is CASRDSSSEKLFF. The CDR3 DNA reads as TGTGCCAGCCGGGACAGCTCTAGTGAAAAACTGTTTTTT.

V gene TRBV7-2 combines with J gene TRBJ1-2; D call uncertain. The CDR3 sequence is 14 residues long. With 7 bases removed from V and 2 bases from J, the gap between germline ends came to 14 bases. Germline CDR1 reads SGHTA; CDR2 reads FQGNSA. CDR3 protein: CASNRFRSNYGYTF. The CDR3 coding sequence is TGTGCCAGCAATCGTTTTAGGTCGAACTATGGCTACACCTTC.

The V and J genes are TRBV7-8 and TRBJ1-5, with TRBD1 matching over 8 bases. The junction had 16 bases not matched to a gene; V was cut back by 6 bases and J by 9 bases. This CDR3 comprises 16 residues. Germline V gene sequence: CDR1 SGHVS, CDR2 FQNEAQ. The chain's CDR3 is CASSLREGQGKGPQHF. The CDR3 DNA follows: TGTGCCAGCAGTTTAAGAGAAGGACAGGGTAAGGGGCCCCAGCATTTT.

The chain links TRBV7-3 to TRBJ2-7, with 7 bases aligning to TRBD1. Germline V gene data show CDR1 as SGHTA and CDR2 as FQGTGA. V was pared by 5 bases and J by 5 bases, with 9 bases of the junction left unmatched. The CDR3 length is 14 residues. The CDR3: CASSPQTGHHEQYF. CDR3 nucleotides: TGTGCCAGCAGCCCTCAGACAGGGCACCACGAGCAGTACTTC.